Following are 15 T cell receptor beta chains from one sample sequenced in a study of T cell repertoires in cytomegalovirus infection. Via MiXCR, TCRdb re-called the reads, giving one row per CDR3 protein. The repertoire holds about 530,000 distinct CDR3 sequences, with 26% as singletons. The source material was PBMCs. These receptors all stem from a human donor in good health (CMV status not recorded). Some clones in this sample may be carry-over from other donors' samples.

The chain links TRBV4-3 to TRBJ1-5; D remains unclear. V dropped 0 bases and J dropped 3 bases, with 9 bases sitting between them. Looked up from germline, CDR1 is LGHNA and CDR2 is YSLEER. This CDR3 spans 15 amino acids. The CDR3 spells CASSQDRNTNQPQHF. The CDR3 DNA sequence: TGCGCCAGCAGCCAAGATAGGAACACCAATCAGCCCCAGCATTTT.

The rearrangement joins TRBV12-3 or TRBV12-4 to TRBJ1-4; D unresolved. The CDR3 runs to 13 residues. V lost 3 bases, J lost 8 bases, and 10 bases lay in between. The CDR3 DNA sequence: TGTGCCAGCAGTTTGGTACAGAGGGAAAAACTGTTTTTT. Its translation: CASSLVQREKLFF.

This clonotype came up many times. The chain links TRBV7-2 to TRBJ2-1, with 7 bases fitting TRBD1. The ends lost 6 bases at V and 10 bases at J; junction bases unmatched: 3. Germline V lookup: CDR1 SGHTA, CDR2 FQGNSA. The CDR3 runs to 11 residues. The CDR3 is CASSWDREQFF. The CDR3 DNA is TGTGCCAGCAGTTGGGACAGAGAGCAGTTCTTC.

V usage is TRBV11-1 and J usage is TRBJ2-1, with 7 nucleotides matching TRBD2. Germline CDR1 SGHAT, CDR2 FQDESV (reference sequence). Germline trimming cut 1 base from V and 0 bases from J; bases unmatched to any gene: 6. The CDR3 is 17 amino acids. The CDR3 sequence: CASSLGASGTSYNEQFF. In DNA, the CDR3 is TGTGCCAGCAGCTTAGGTGCCAGCGGGACCTCCTACAATGAGCAGTTCTTC.

The CDR3 DNA sequence: TGTGCCAGCAGACTCACGTGGGGAAACGAAAAACTGTTTTTT. Amino acid sequence: CASRLTWGNEKLFF. The chain recombines TRBV5-5 with TRBJ1-4, with no clear D. Germline CDR1 reads SGHKS; CDR2 reads YYEKEE (reference sequence). The CDR3 sequence is 14 residues long. Trimming stripped 5 bases from V and 8 bases from J, with 16 bases between.

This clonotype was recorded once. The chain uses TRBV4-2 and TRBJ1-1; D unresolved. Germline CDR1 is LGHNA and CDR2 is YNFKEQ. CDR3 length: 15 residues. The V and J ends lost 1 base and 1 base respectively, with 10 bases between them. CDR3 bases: TGTGCCAGCAGCCAAGTTGGCCTAGCGAACACTGAAGCTTTCTTT. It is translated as CASSQVGLANTEAFF.

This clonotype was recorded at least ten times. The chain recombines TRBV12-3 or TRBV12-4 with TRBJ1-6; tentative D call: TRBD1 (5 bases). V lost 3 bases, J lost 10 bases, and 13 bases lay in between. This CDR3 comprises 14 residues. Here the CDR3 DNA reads TGTGCCAGCAGTTTGGGGGTGCCGGGGTCACCCCTCCACTTT. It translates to CASSLGVPGSPLHF.

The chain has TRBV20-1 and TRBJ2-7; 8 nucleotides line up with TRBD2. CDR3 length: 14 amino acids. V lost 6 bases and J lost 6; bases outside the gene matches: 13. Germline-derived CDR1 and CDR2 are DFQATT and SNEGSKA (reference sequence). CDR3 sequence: CSAQIGRGAGEQYF. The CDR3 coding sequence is TGCAGTGCCCAAATCGGGAGGGGCGCGGGCGAGCAGTACTTC.

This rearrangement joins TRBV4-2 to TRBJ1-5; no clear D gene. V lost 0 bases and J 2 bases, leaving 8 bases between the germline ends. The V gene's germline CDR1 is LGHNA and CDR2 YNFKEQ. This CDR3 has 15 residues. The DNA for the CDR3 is TGTGCCAGCAGCCAAGATCGGCAGGGCAATCAGCCCCAGCATTTT. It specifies CASSQDRQGNQPQHF.

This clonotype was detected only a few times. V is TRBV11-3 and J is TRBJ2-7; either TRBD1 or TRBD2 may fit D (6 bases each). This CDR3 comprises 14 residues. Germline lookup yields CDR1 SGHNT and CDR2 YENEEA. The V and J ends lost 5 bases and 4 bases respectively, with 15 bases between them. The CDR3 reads CASSRGGQGYEQYF. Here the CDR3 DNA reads TGTGCCAGCAGCAGAGGGGGGCAGGGGTACGAGCAGTACTTC.

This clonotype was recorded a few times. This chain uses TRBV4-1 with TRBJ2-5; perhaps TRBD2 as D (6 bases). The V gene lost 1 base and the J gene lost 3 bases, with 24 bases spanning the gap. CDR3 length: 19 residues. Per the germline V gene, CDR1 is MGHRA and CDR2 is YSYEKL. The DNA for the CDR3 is TGCGCCAGCAGCCAAGTAGATCATGAAGCGGAGGGTCGGGAAGAGACCCAGTACTTC. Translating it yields CASSQVDHEAEGREETQYF.

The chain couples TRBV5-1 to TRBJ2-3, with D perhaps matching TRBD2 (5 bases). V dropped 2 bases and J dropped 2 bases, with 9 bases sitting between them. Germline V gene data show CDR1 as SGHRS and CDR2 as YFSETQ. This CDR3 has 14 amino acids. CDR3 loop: CASSFGEITDTQYF. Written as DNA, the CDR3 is TGCGCCAGCAGCTTCGGGGAGATCACAGATACGCAGTATTTT.

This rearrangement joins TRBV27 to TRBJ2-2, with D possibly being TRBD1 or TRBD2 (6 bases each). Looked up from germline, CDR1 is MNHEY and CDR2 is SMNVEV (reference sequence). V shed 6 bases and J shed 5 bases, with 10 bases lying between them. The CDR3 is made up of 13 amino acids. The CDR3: CASRKGGTGELFF. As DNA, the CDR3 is TGTGCCAGCAGAAAAGGGGGGACCGGGGAGCTGTTTTTT.

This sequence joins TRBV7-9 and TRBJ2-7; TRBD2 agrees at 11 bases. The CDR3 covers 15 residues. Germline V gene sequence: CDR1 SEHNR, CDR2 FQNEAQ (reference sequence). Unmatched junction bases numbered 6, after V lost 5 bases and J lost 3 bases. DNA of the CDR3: TGTGCCAGCAGCCCCCTAGCGGGAGGTCTCTACGAGCAGTACGTC. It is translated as CASSPLAGGLYEQYV.

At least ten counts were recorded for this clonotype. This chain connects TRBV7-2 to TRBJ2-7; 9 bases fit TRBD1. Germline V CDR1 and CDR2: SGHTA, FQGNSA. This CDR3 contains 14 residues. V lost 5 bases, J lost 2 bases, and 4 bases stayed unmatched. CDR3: CASSTRQGAYEQYF. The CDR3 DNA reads TGTGCCAGCAGCACTCGACAGGGGGCCTACGAGCAGTACTTC.